This is a list of T cell receptor beta chains from one sample in a study of CD8 T cell repertoires and HIV-1 epitope variants. Their antigen targets remain unknown. Data came from immunoSEQ multiplex PCR; TCRdb stores just in-frame clones and leaves some out. The data contain around 4,200 clones, around 64% of them singletons. The sequenced sample consisted of cultured CD8+ T cells derived from PBMCs. These receptors were obtained from a male donor with HIV. The CDR3 runs from the conserved cysteine through the conserved F or W. D genes are given only for firm matches. Only part of the rows carry a size: once, few, many, or a class if the clone is expanded.

abundance	v_gene	j_gene	d_gene	CDR3nt	CDR3aa
few	TRBV6-1	TRBJ2-5	TRBD2	TGTGCCAGCAGTGAAAAACTAGCGGGAGCGTTAGGGTACCAAGAGACCCAGTACTTC	CASSEKLAGALGYQETQYF
few	TRBV19	TRBJ2-3	TRBD2	TGTGCCAGTAGTATAGTAGCGGGAGCAGTAGATACGCAGTATTTT	CASSIVAGAVDTQYF
once	TRBV7-2	TRBJ1-2	.	TGTGCCAGCAGCTCGGACCTGGTCCCCCTCCAGGGCTACACCTTC	CASSSDLVPLQGYTF
once	TRBV28	TRBJ1-2	.	TGTGCCAGCAGTACTAACTATGGCTACACCTTC	CASSTNYGYTF
.	TRBV5-1	TRBJ2-1	TRBD2	TGCGCCAGCAGCTTACAAGCGGGGGGACACAATGAGCAGTTCTTC	CASSLQAGGHNEQFF
.	TRBV28	TRBJ1-5	TRBD1	TGTGCCAGCAGTTTGGGACAGGGGGGGACTCAGCCCCAGCATTTT	CASSLGQGGTQPQHF
.	TRBV4-3	TRBJ1-2	TRBD1	TGCGCCAGCAGTCTCACCGGGACAGGGGATGGCTACACCTTC	CASSLTGTGDGYTF
.	TRBV7-8	TRBJ2-6	.	TGTGCCAGCAGCTTAAGCCCAGGGGCCAACGTCCTGACTTTC	CASSLSPGANVLTF
.	TRBV4-1	TRBJ2-1	.	TGCGCCAGCAGCCGTATAGGCGATTACAATGAGCAGTTCTTC	CASSRIGDYNEQFF
.	TRBV13	TRBJ2-5	.	TGTGCCAGCAGCCTCAGGGTCCAAGAGACCCAGTACTTC	CASSLRVQETQYF
medium-sized	TRBV7-9	TRBJ2-2	.	TGTGCCAGCAGCCTTCAGGACGGGGAGCTGTTTTTT	CASSLQDGELFF
few	TRBV7-2	TRBJ2-7	TRBD1	TGTGCCAGCAGCCATATAGCAGGGACAGGGGAGCAGTACTTC	CASSHIAGTGEQYF
.	TRBV28	TRBJ2-1	TRBD2	TGTGCCAGCAGCCCTGGGGAGGTTTTTGATTTAGCGGGGGGGTGGTACAATGAGCAGTTCTTC	CASSPGEVFDLAGGWYNEQFF
.	TRBV4-2	TRBJ1-1	.	TGTGCCAGCAGCCTCGGGGGGAACACTGAAGCTTTCTTT	CASSLGGNTEAFF
.	TRBV28	TRBJ2-3	.	TGTGCCAGCAGTTTGGAGAAGCCAGGCACAGATACGCAGTATTTT	CASSLEKPGTDTQYF
few	TRBV28	TRBJ2-3	.	TGTGCCAGCAGACGCGGGACTTACTACACAGATACGCAGTATTTT	CASRRGTYYTDTQYF
.	TRBV5-4	TRBJ2-2	.	TGTGCCAGCAGCCATGGAGTAAACACCGGGGAGCTGTTTTTT	CASSHGVNTGELFF
.	TRBV5-1	TRBJ2-7	.	TGCGCCAGCAGCACTTCAGGAGACTACGAGCAGTACTTC	CASSTSGDYEQYF
.	TRBV7-2	TRBJ2-7	TRBD1	TGTGCCAGCAGCTTAGTCCCGGACAGGGGCTACGAGCAGTACTTC	CASSLVPDRGYEQYF
few	TRBV19	TRBJ2-7	.	TGTGCCAGCCCCTGGGGGGAACACAGGGATCCCTACGAGCAGTACTTC	CASPWGEHRDPYEQYF
.	TRBV5-8	TRBJ2-2	.	TGTGCCAGCAGCTTGGGAACAGGTGTGGCCGGGGAGCTGTTTTTT	CASSLGTGVAGELFF
few	TRBV6-5	TRBJ2-7	.	TGTGCCAGCAGCAAGAGCAGGGTAGACGAGCAGTACTTC	CASSKSRVDEQYF
.	TRBV5-5	TRBJ1-1	.	TGTGCCAGCAGCTCTCTATCACAAGTAAACACTGAAGCTTTCTTT	CASSSLSQVNTEAFF
.	TRBV19	TRBJ1-2	.	TGTGCCAGTAGCCCCAGGGCATACAACTATGGCTACACCTTC	CASSPRAYNYGYTF
few	TRBV29-1	TRBJ2-7	.	TGCAGCGTTGAGCTCGACAGGTCCTACGAGCAGTACTTC	CSVELDRSYEQYF
.	TRBV7-7	TRBJ2-1	TRBD1	TGTGCTAGCAGCTTAGATAGGACAGGGTTACCTCTCTTC	CASSLDRTGLPLF
once	TRBV28	TRBJ2-5	TRBD1	TGTGCCAGCAGTCGTGAATCAGGGGGCCAAGAGACCCAGTACTTC	CASSRESGGQETQYF
.	TRBV7-8	TRBJ2-1	.	TGTGCCAGCAGCCCCCCAGAATACTACAATGAGCAGTTCTTC	CASSPPEYYNEQFF